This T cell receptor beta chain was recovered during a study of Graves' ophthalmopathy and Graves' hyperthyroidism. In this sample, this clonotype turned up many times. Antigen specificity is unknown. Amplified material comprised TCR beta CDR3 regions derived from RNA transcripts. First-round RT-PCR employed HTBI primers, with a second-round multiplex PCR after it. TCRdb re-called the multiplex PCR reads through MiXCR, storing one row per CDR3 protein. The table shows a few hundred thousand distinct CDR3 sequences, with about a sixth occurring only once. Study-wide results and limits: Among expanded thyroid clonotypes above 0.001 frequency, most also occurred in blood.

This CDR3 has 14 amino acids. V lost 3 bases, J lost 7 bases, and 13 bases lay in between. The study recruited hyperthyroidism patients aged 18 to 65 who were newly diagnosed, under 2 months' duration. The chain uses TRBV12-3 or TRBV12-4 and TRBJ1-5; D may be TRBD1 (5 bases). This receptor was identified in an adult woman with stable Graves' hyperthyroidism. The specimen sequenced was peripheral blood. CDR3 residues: CASSFSGSTQPQHF. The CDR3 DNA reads TGTGCCAGCAGTTTCTCAGGGTCCACCCAGCCCCAGCATTTT.